A single sample gave rise to the 28 T cell receptor beta chains below, sequenced in a study of persistence of HIV-infected CD4 T cells. These receptors' targets are unknown. This was the immunoSEQ version 4 assay in survey mode. Profiling relied on immunoSEQ multiplex PCR, and the TCRdb table lists in-frame clones only, not all of them. Of some 7,000 clones in the sample, approximately 81% were seen once. The stimulus was lysate of CMV-infected fibroblasts, 8.5 to 10 ug/mL. Sorting selected CD4+ T cells upregulating both CD40 ligand and CD69. The sequencing used CD4+ T cells sorted from PBMCs after 18-hour stimulation, collected from a patient who received antiretroviral therapy. These TCRs come from an adult woman with HIV who was CMV-seropositive.

This clone was seen a few times. J is TRBJ2-7 and V is TRBV3-1 (or the pseudogene TRBV3-2); 8 positions match TRBD2. This CDR3 comprises 18 residues. CDR1 and CDR2 from the germline V gene are LGHDT and YNNKEL (reference sequence). The trim removed 3 bases at V and 0 bases at J, leaving 13 bases unmatched. The CDR3 coding sequence is TGTGCCAGCAGCCAGTTAAATAGCGGGATACTTTACTCCTACGAGCAGTACTTC. Amino acid sequence: CASSQLNSGILYSYEQYF.

V is TRBV5-1 and J is TRBJ1-5, with TRBD1 matching 7 bases. The J segment lost 8 bases and the V segment lost 0 bases, leaving 14 bases of the junction unmatched. In germline, CDR1 is SGHRS, CDR2 YFSETQ. The CDR3 covers 17 residues. CDR3 loop: CASSLGNDRAPGKPQHF. The DNA for the CDR3 is TGCGCCAGCAGCTTGGGGAACGACAGGGCCCCGGGGAAGCCCCAGCATTTT.

V is TRBV28 and J is TRBJ1-3; tentative D call: TRBD1 (5 bases). The CDR3 is 15 amino acids. Trimming took off 6 bases at V and 0 bases at J, with 12 bases between the two ends. CDR1 and CDR2 (germline): MDHEN, SYDVKM. The CDR3 reads CASSPLGGSGNTIYF. The CDR3 coding sequence is TGTGCCAGCAGCCCCTTGGGGGGCTCTGGAAACACCATATATTTT.

This clone was seen only a few times. The J gene is TRBJ1-1, the V gene TRBV7-2; D is unclear. The CDR3 consists of 14 residues. Germline V CDR1 and CDR2: SGHTA, FQGNSA. The ends were cut back, 2 bases at V and 0 bases at J, with 7 bases in the middle. The CDR3 DNA follows: TGTGCCAGCAGCTTACTCCAGATGAACACTGAAGCTTTCTTT. Encoded protein: CASSLLQMNTEAFF.

This clone has a handful of counts. V is TRBV7-2 and J is TRBJ1-1; possibly TRBD1 for D (5 bases). In germline, CDR1 is SGHTA, CDR2 FQGNSA. The CDR3 consists of 14 residues. Between the trimmed V and J ends, which lost 5 bases and 7 bases, there was a span of 17 bases. The CDR3 sequence: CASSLDRDAYEAFF. The CDR3 DNA is TGTGCCAGCAGCCTCGACCGGGACGCCTATGAAGCTTTCTTT. Combining the CDR3 with reference TRBV7-2 and TRBJ1-1 gives the whole variable domain GAGVSQSPSNKVTEKGKDVELRCDPISGHTALYWYRQSLGQGLEFLIYFQGNSAPDKSGLPSDRFSAERTGGSVSTLTIQRTQQEDSAVYLCASSLDRDAYEAFFGQGTRLTVV.

This clone is a singleton in its sample. This rearrangement joins TRBV7-2 to TRBJ1-2; D is perhaps TRBD1 (6 bases). This CDR3 spans 16 amino acids. Germline loops: CDR1 SGHTA, CDR2 FQGNSA. The V end was cut by 5 bases, the J end by 1 base, with 17 bases between. CDR3 in amino acids: CASSVQGKGVNYGYTF. The CDR3 DNA is TGTGCCAGCAGCGTACAGGGAAAGGGGGTTAACTATGGCTACACCTTC.

V gene TRBV14 combines with J gene TRBJ2-2; D is undetermined. CDR1 is SGHDN, CDR2 FVKESK, per germline. The CDR3 contains 14 residues. V was pared by 6 bases and J by 0 bases, with 8 bases between. The CDR3 DNA reads as TGTGCCAGCAGACCTATCCCGAACACCGGGGAGCTGTTTTTT. This translates into CASRPIPNTGELFF.

The chain couples TRBV25-1 to TRBJ2-5; tentatively, D is TRBD2 (6 bases). The CDR3 length is 15 residues. CDR1 and CDR2 (germline): MGHDK, SYGVNS. V was trimmed by 1 base and J by 3 bases, leaving 12 bases between them. The CDR3 loop reads CASSEWSSAKETQYF. CDR3 DNA sequence: TGTGCCAGCAGTGAATGGTCTAGCGCCAAAGAGACCCAGTACTTC.

This chain links TRBV27 with TRBJ1-2; D is unresolved. The V and J ends lost 2 bases and 4 bases respectively, with 11 bases between them. CDR3 length equals 14 residues. In germline, CDR1 is MNHEY, CDR2 SMNVEV (reference sequence). CDR3 DNA sequence: TGTGCCAGCAGTTTACATCCAGGACTCTATGGCTACACCTTC. Amino acid sequence: CASSLHPGLYGYTF.

The gene calls are TRBV6-5 and TRBJ2-2; a weak D match, TRBD2 (5 bases). Per germline, CDR1 MNHEY and CDR2 SVGAGI. The CDR3 loop spans 16 amino acids. With 0 bases removed from V and 1 base from J, the gap between germline ends came to 9 bases. The CDR3 sequence: CASSYSRRQNTGELFF. The CDR3 nucleotides are TGTGCCAGCAGTTACTCGAGGAGGCAGAACACCGGGGAGCTGTTTTTT.

The rearrangement joins TRBV4-1 to TRBJ2-7, with 12 bases aligning to TRBD2. The J segment lost 4 bases and the V segment lost 3 bases, leaving 7 bases of the junction unmatched. Germline CDR1 reads MGHRA; CDR2 reads YSYEKL. The CDR3 is 16 amino acids. The CDR3 bases are TGCGCCAGCAGCCATACAACAACTAGCGGGAGGTACGAGCAGTACTTC. Its translation: CASSHTTTSGRYEQYF.

This clone is a singleton in its sample. The chain recombines TRBV30 with TRBJ1-1, with a weak D call TRBD1 (6 bases). Trimming left V 1 base short and J 4 bases short, with 19 bases between. This CDR3 has 16 residues. Germline V gene lookup returns CDR1 GTSNPN and CDR2 SVGIG (reference sequence). This CDR3 reads CAWSALRGPLSTEAFF. The CDR3 DNA reads as TGTGCCTGGAGTGCCTTACGGGGGCCGCTGAGCACTGAAGCTTTCTTT.

The rearrangement joins TRBV7-2 to TRBJ2-3, with 8 positions matching TRBD2. Germline V gene data show CDR1 as SGHTA and CDR2 as FQGNSA. J was trimmed by 2 bases and V by 5 bases; bases with no gene match: 12. This CDR3 comprises 17 residues. CDR3 DNA sequence: TGTGCCAGCAGCCCGAAAATCACTAGCGGCTTCACAGATACGCAGTATTTT. Translated: CASSPKITSGFTDTQYF.

This chain joins TRBV24-1 and TRBJ2-2; 7 nucleotides line up with TRBD1. Per germline, CDR1 KGHDR and CDR2 SFDVKD. The ends lost 2 bases at V and 1 base at J; junction bases unmatched: 3. This CDR3 spans 16 amino acids. CDR3 bases: TGTGCCACCAGTGATTCGGGACAGATGAACACCGGGGAGCTGTTTTTT. Translating it yields CATSDSGQMNTGELFF.

V and J are TRBV12-3 or TRBV12-4 and TRBJ1-1, with TRBD1 matching over 7 bases. The CDR3 has 13 amino acids. After removal of 6 bases from V and 4 bases from J, the junction contained 5 bases not matched to a gene. The CDR3 here is CASSDREGTEAFF. CDR3 DNA: TGTGCCAGCAGCGACAGGGAAGGCACTGAAGCTTTCTTT.

V gene TRBV5-1 combines with J gene TRBJ1-2; 8 bases fit TRBD1. This CDR3 has 15 residues. The germline gives CDR1 SGHRS, CDR2 YFSETQ. V shed 0 bases, J shed 8 bases, and the junction held 9 bases outside the gene matches. In DNA form, the CDR3 reads TGCGCCAGCAGCTTGGCGGCAGGGGGCGCGGGGGGCTACACCTTC. Encoded protein: CASSLAAGGAGGYTF.

The CDR3 coding sequence is TGTGCCAGCAGCCCCCGGGACGCGAACACCGGGGAGCTGTTTTTT. Its translation is CASSPRDANTGELFF. The chain uses TRBV3-1 (or the pseudogene TRBV3-2) and TRBJ2-2, with D perhaps given as TRBD1 or TRBD2 (5 bases each). CDR3 length: 15 residues. The V end was cut by 4 bases, the J end by 0 bases, with 9 bases between. Germline assignment: CDR1 LGHDT and CDR2 YNNKEL (reference sequence).

V and J are TRBV27 and TRBJ2-7, with 10 bases identical to TRBD2. V dropped 6 bases and J dropped 5; count of bases not matched to a gene: 4. This CDR3 spans 13 amino acids. The germline V gene encodes CDR1 MNHEY and CDR2 SMNVEV (reference sequence). Here the CDR3 DNA reads TGTGCCAGCAGGCTAGCGGGAGTCCACGAGCAGTACTTC. Encoded protein: CASRLAGVHEQYF.

The rearrangement joins TRBV19 to TRBJ1-1, with 7 bases lining up with TRBD1. V gave up 4 bases and J gave up 0 bases; unmatched junction bases: 11. Germline-derived CDR1 and CDR2 are LNHDA and SQIVND (reference sequence). This CDR3 spans 17 amino acids. The CDR3 DNA sequence: TGTGCCAGTAGTAAGGGGCTTTGGACAGGCCTGAACACTGAAGCTTTCTTT. This codes for CASSKGLWTGLNTEAFF. The full variable domain, completed using reference TRBV19 and TRBJ1-1, is DGGITQSPKYLFRKEGQNVTLSCEQNLNHDAMYWYRQDPGQGLRLIYYSQIVNDFQKGDIAEGYSVSREKKESFPLTVTSAQKNPTAFYLCASSKGLWTGLNTEAFFGQGTRLTVV.

V usage is TRBV9 and J usage is TRBJ1-2; TRBD1 agrees at 10 bases. Germline values: CDR1 SGDLS, CDR2 YYNGEE. With V trimmed by 6 bases and J by 3 bases, 8 bases remained unmatched. The CDR3 runs to 15 residues. The CDR3 loop reads CASTQTGGFDYGYTF. The CDR3 nucleotides are TGTGCCAGCACCCAGACAGGGGGCTTTGACTATGGCTACACCTTC. Based on the CDR3 plus reference TRBV9 and TRBJ1-2, the full variable domain is DSGVTQTPKHLITATGQRVTLRCSPRSGDLSVYWYQQSLDQGLQFLIQYYNGEERAKGNILERFSAQQFPDLHSELNLSSLELGDSALYFCASTQTGGFDYGYTFGSGTRLTVV.

J is TRBJ2-4 and V is TRBV5-4, with 8 bases matching TRBD1. The CDR3 runs 14 residues. After removal of 4 bases from V and 4 bases from J, the junction contained 4 bases not matched to a gene. Germline lookup yields CDR1 SGHNT and CDR2 YYREEE (reference sequence). The CDR3 DNA is TGTGCCAGCAGCGCGCGGACAGGGAAAAACATTCAGTACTTC. Amino acids: CASSARTGKNIQYF.

The V call is TRBV5-6, the J call TRBJ1-4; possibly TRBD1 for D (6 bases). V lost 4 bases and J lost 8, with 12 bases in between. CDR1 SGHDT and CDR2 YYEEEE come from the germline V gene. The CDR3 extends over 13 amino acids. The CDR3 coding sequence is TGTGCCAGCAGCCGCAGGGGAGGGGAAAAACTGTTTTTT. It translates to CASSRRGGEKLFF.

This clone has just one count. This chain joins TRBV24-1 and TRBJ2-6; D is unclear. The CDR3 has 13 residues. Germline values: CDR1 KGHDR, CDR2 SFDVKD. The ends were cut back, 5 bases at V and 4 bases at J, with 5 bases in the middle. The CDR3 spells CATSGVGANVLTF. As DNA, the CDR3 is TGTGCCACCAGTGGTGTGGGGGCCAACGTCCTGACTTTC.

This sequence joins TRBV15 and TRBJ2-1; D might be TRBD2 (5 bases). The CDR3 runs to 15 residues. Germline CDR1 is LNHNV and CDR2 is YYDKDF (reference sequence). Trimming shortened V by 8 bases and J by 7 bases, and 21 bases separated the two germline ends. Here the CDR3 reads CATSARGSWANEQFF. DNA of the CDR3: TGTGCCACCTCGGCGAGAGGGTCGTGGGCGAATGAGCAGTTCTTC.

This clone was detected only once. CDR3 residues: CASSFEGGAFF. The CDR3 DNA is TGTGCCAGCAGTTTTGAGGGCGGAGCTTTCTTT. The chain joins TRBV6-5 to TRBJ1-1; D call uncertain. Per the germline V gene, CDR1 is MNHEY and CDR2 is SVGAGI. V lost 4 bases to trimming and J lost 10 bases, with 10 bases between them. This CDR3 region has 11 residues.

The rearrangement links TRBV6-5 to TRBJ2-7, with D uncertain. Per the germline V gene, CDR1 is MNHEY and CDR2 is SVGAGI. Trimming pared 8 bases from V and 5 bases from J, leaving 10 bases between. This CDR3 is built from 11 residues. CDR3 residues: CASSLGDEQYF. CDR3 sequence (DNA): TGTGCCAGCTCACTTGGAGACGAGCAGTACTTC.

This CDR3 reads CASSFGGRPLGGETQYF. In nucleotides, the CDR3 is TGTGCCAGCAGCTTTGGAGGCCGTCCCCTAGGGGGAGAGACCCAGTACTTC. The V gene is TRBV5-5, the J gene TRBJ2-5; TRBD1 might be the D (6 bases). The CDR3 length is 17 residues. CDR1 is SGHKS and CDR2 is YYEKEE in the germline V gene (reference sequence). With 2 bases removed from V and 4 bases from J, the gap between germline ends came to 21 bases.

The chain is built from TRBV27 and TRBJ1-2; D gene unclear. The CDR3 is 14 residues long. Germline CDR1 is MNHEY and CDR2 is SMNVEV (reference sequence). Deletions cut 3 bases from V and 4 bases from J, with 12 bases between. The CDR3 DNA reads as TGTGCCAGCAGTTTGACAAGCCCCTCCTATGGCTACACCTTC. Encoded protein: CASSLTSPSYGYTF.